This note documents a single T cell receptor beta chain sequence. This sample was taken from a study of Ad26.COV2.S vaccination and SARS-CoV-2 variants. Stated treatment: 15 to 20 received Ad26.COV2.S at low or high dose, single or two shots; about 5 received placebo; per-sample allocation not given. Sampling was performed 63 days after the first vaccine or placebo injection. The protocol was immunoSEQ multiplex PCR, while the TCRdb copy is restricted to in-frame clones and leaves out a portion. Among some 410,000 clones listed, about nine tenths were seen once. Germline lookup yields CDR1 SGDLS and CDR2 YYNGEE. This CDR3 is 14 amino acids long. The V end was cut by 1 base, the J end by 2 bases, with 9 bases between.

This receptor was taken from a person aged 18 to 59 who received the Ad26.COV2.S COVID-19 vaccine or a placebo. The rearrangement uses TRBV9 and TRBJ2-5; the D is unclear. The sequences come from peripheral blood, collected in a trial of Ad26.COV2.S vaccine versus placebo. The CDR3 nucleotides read TGTGCCAGCAGCGTATTTAGTCAGCAAGAGACCCAGTACTTC. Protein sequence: CASSVFSQQETQYF.